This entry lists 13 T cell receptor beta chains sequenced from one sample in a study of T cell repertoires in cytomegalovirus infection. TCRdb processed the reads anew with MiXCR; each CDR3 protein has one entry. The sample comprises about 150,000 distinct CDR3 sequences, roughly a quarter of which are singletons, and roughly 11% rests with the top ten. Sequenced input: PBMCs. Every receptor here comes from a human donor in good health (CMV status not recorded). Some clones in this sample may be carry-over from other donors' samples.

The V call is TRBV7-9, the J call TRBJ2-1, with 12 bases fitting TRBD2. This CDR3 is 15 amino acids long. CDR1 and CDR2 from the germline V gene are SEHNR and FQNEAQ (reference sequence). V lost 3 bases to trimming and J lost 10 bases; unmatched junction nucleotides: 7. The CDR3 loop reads CASSLTSGGRQEQFF. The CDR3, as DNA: TGTGCCAGCAGCTTGACTAGCGGGGGCCGTCAGGAGCAGTTCTTC.

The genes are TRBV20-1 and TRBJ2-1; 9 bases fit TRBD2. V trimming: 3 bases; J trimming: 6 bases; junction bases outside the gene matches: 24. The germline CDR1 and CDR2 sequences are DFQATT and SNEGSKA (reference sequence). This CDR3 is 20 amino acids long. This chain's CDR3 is CSASSSPGTSSIVVINEQFF. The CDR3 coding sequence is TGCAGTGCTAGTTCTTCTCCCGGGACTAGCTCTATTGTAGTGATCAATGAGCAGTTCTTC.

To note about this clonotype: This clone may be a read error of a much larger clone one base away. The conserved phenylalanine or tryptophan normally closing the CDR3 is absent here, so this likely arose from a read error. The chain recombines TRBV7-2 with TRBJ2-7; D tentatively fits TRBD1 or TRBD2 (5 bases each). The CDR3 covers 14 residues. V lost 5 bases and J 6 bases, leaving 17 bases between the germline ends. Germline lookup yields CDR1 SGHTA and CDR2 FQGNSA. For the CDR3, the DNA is TGTGCCAGCAGCGCCCCCGCGAGGGGCGGCGAGCAGTACTCC. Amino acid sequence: CASSAPARGGEQYS.

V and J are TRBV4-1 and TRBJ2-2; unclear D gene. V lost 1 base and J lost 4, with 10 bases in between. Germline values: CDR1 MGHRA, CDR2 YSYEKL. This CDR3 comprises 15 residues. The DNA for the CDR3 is TGCGCCAGCAGCCAAGTGGAGCTAGTCACCGGGGAGCTGTTTTTT. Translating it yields CASSQVELVTGELFF.

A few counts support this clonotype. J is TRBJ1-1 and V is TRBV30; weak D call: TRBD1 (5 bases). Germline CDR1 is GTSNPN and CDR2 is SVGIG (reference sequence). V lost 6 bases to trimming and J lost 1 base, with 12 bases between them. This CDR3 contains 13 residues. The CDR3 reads CACMTESNTEAFF. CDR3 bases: TGTGCCTGTATGACAGAGTCGAACACTGAAGCTTTCTTT.

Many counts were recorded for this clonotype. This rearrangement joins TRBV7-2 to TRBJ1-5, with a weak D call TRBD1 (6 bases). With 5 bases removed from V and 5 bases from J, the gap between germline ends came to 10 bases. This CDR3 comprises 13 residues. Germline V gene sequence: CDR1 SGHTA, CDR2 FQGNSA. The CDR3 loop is CASSLAGDQPQHF. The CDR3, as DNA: TGTGCCAGCAGCCTCGCAGGGGATCAGCCCCAGCATTTT.

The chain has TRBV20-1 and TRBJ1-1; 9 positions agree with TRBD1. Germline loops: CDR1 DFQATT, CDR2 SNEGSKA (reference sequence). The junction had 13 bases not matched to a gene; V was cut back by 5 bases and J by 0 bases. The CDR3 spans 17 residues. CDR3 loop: CSAFLIRTGVMNTEAFF. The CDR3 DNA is TGCAGTGCTTTTTTGATAAGGACAGGGGTCATGAACACTGAAGCTTTCTTT.

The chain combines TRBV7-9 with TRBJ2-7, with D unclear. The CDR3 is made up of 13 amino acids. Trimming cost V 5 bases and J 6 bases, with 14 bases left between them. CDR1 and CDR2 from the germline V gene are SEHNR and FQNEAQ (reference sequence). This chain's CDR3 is CASSPGWGSEQYF. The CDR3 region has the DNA TGTGCCAGCAGCCCGGGTTGGGGTTCCGAGCAGTACTTC.

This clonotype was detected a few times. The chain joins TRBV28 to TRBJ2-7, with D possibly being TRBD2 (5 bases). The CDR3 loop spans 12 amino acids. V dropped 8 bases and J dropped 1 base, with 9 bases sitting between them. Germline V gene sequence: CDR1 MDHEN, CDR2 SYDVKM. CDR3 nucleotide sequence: TGTGCCAGCGAACGGGATTCCTACGAGCAGTACTTC. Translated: CASERDSYEQYF.

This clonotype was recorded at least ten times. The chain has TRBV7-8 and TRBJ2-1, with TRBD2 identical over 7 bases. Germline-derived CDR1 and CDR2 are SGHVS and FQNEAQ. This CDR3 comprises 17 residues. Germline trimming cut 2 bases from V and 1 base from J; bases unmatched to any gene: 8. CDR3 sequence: CASSLFAGEGSYNEQFF. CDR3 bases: TGTGCCAGCAGCTTATTTGCCGGGGAGGGGTCCTACAATGAGCAGTTCTTC.

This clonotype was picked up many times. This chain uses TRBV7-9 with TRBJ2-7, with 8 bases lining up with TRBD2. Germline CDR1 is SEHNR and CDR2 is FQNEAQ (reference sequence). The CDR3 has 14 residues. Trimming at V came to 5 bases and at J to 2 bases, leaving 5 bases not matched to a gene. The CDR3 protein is CASSLGTSPYEQYF. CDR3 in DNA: TGTGCCAGCAGCCTAGGGACTAGTCCCTACGAGCAGTACTTC. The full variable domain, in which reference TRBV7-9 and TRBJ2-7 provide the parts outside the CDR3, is DTGVSQNPRHKITKRGQNVTFRCDPISEHNRLYWYRQTLGQGPEFLTYFQNEAQLEKSRLLSDRFSAERPKGSFSTLEIQRTEQGDSAMYLCASSLGTSPYEQYFGPGTRLTVT.

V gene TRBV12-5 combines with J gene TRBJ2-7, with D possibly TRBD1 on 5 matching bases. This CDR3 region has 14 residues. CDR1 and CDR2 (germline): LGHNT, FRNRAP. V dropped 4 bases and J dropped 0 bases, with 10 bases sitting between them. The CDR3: CASGSRDSSYEQYF. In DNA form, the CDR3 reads TGTGCTAGTGGTTCCAGGGATAGCTCCTACGAGCAGTACTTC.

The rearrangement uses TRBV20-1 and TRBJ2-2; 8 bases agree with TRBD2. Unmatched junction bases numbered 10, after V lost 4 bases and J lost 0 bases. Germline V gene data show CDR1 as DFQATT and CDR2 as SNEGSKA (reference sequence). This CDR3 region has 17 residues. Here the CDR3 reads CSAKGLAGLANTGELFF. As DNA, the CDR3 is TGCAGTGCTAAGGGCCTAGCGGGCTTAGCGAACACCGGGGAGCTGTTTTTT.